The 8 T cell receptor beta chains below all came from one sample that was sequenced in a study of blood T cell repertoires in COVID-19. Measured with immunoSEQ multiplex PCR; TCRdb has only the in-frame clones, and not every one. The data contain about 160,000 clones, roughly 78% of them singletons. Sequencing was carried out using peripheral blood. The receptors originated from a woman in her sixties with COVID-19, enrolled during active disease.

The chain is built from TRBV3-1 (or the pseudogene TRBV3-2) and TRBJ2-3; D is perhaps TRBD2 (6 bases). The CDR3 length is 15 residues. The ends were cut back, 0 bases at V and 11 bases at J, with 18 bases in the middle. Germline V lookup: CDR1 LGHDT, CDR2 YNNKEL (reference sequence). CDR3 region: CASSQDLKGLSGQYF. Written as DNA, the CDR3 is TGTGCCAGCAGCCAAGATTTAAAGGGACTCTCCGGGCAGTATTTT.

CDR3 residues: CASSERTGGPGELFF. The CDR3 DNA sequence: TGTGCCAGCAGCGAACGGACAGGTGGACCCGGGGAGCTGTTTTTT. The chain carries TRBV7-2 and TRBJ2-2; 7 positions match TRBD1. Germline CDR1 and CDR2: SGHTA and FQGNSA. The CDR3 covers 15 residues. After removal of 5 bases from V and 6 bases from J, the junction contained 9 bases not matched to a gene.

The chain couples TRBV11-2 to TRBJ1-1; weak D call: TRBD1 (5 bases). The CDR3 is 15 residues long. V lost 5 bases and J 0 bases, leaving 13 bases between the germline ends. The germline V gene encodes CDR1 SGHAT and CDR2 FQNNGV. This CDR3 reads CASSPGDRVNTEAFF. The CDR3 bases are TGTGCCAGCAGCCCGGGAGACAGAGTGAACACTGAAGCTTTCTTT.

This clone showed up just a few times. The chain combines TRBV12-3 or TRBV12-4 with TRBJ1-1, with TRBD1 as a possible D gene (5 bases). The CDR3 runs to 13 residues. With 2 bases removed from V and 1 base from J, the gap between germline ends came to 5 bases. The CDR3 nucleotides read TGTGCCAGCAGTTTACAGGGGAACACTGAAGCTTTCTTT. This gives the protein CASSLQGNTEAFF.

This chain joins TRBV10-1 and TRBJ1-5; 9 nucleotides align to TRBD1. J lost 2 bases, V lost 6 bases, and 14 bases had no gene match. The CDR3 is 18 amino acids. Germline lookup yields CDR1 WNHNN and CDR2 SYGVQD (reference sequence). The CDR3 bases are TGCGCCAGCAGCCATCGACAGGGGGTTAGGAAGGGCAATCAGCCCCAGCATTTT. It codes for CASSHRQGVRKGNQPQHF.

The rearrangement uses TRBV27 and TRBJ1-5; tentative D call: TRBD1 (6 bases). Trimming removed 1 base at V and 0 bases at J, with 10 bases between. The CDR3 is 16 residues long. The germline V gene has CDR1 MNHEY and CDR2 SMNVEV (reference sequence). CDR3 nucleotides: TGTGCCAGCAGTTTATTAGGGGGATATAGCAATCAGCCCCAGCATTTT. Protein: CASSLLGGYSNQPQHF.

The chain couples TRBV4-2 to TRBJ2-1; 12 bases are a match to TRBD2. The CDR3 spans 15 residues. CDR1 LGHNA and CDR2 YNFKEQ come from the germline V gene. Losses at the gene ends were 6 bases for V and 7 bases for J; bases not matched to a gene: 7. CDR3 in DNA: TGTGCCAGCAGACCGTCTAGCGGGAGGGCGAATGAGCAGTTCTTC. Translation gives CASRPSSGRANEQFF.

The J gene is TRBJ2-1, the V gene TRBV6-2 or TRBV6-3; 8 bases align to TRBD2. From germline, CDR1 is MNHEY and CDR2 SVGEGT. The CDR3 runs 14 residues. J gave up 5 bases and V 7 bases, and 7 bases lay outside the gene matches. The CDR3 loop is CASNPGGTHNEQFF. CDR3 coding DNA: TGTGCCAGCAACCCGGGGGGGACACACAATGAGCAGTTCTTC.